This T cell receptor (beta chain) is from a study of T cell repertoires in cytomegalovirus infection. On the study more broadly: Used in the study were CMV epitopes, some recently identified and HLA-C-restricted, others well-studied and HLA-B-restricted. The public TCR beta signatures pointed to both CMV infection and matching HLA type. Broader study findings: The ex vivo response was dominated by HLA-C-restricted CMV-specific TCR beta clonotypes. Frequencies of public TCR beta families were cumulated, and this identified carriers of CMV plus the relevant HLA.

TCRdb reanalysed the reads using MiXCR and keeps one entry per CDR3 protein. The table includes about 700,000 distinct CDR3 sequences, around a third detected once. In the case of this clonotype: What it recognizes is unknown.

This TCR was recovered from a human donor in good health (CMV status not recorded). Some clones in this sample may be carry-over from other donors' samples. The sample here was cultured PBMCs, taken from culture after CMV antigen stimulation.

Here the CDR3 reads CASRRASGGSTDTQYF. CDR3 bases: TGTGCCAGCAGGAGGGCTAGCGGGGGTTCCACAGATACGCAGTATTTT. The genes are TRBV6-1 and TRBJ2-3; 10 nucleotides align to TRBD2. The CDR3 consists of 16 residues. The V segment lost 6 bases and the J segment 2 bases; nucleotides outside the gene matches: 8. Germline V lookup: CDR1 MNHNS, CDR2 SASEGT.